A single sample is the source of the 20 T cell receptor beta chains below, sequenced in a study of shared clonotypes between healthy human individuals. Clones were sequenced by immunoSEQ multiplex PCR, and TCRdb holds only the in-frame ones, with some missing. The sample carries 980,000 or so clones, 76% recorded once. The specimen was memory CD4+ T cells sorted from blood. Documented subset: CD45RA-negative fraction. These receptor sequences come from a man younger than 30 in good health.

The rearrangement links TRBV5-4 to TRBJ2-1, with 10 bases that match TRBD2. The germline V gene encodes CDR1 SGHNT and CDR2 YYREEE (reference sequence). Unmatched junction bases numbered 10, after V lost 3 bases and J lost 7 bases. The length of the CDR3 is 16 residues. CDR3 in amino acids: CASSSSGRNAWNEQFF. The CDR3 bases are TGTGCCAGCAGCTCTAGCGGGAGAAATGCTTGGAATGAGCAGTTCTTC.

The J gene is TRBJ2-3, the V gene TRBV5-1; tentatively, D is TRBD1 (5 bases). The V end was cut by 0 bases, the J end by 0 bases, with 14 bases between. In germline, CDR1 is SGHRS, CDR2 YFSETQ. This CDR3 contains 17 residues. Here the CDR3 DNA reads TGCGCCAGCAGCTTGGGAGTTACAGGTCTTAGCACAGATACGCAGTATTTT. Translation gives CASSLGVTGLSTDTQYF. The full variable domain, in which reference TRBV5-1 and TRBJ2-3 provide the parts outside the CDR3, is KAGVTQTPRYLIKTRGQQVTLSCSPISGHRSVSWYQQTPGQGLQFLFEYFSETQRNKGNFPGRFSGRQFSNSRSEMNVSTLELGDSALYLCASSLGVTGLSTDTQYFGPGTRLTVL.

The chain has TRBV27 and TRBJ1-1, with D unresolved. V was cut by 6 bases and J by 2 bases, with 7 bases left in between. This CDR3 is 12 amino acids long. Germline CDR1 MNHEY, CDR2 SMNVEV (reference sequence). CDR3 nucleotides: TGTGCCAGCAGGTCCATCAACACTGAAGCTTTCTTT. Amino acids: CASRSINTEAFF.

The chain links TRBV5-1 to TRBJ2-7; D gene uncertain. The length of the CDR3 is 15 residues. V was pared by 5 bases and J by 0 bases, with 15 bases between. The germline V gene encodes CDR1 SGHRS and CDR2 YFSETQ. The CDR3 reads CASRASVDSSYEQYF. CDR3 bases: TGCGCCAGCAGGGCCTCGGTGGATAGCTCCTACGAGCAGTACTTC.

This clone was recorded a few times. The V gene is TRBV19, the J gene TRBJ2-5; D possibly matches TRBD1 or TRBD2 (5 bases each). The germline CDR1 and CDR2 sequences are LNHDA and SQIVND (reference sequence). The CDR3 is 12 amino acids. Trimming left V 4 bases short and J 6 bases short, with 9 bases between. CDR3 sequence (DNA): TGTGCCAGTAGTACCCAGGGACAGACCCAGTACTTC. Amino acid sequence: CASSTQGQTQYF.

The rearrangement links TRBV7-2 to TRBJ1-6; weak D call: TRBD1 (5 bases). Trimming shortened V by 4 bases and J by 9 bases, and 16 bases separated the two germline ends. The CDR3 is 15 residues long. Germline CDR1 reads SGHTA; CDR2 reads FQGNSA. CDR3 nucleotides: TGTGCCAGCAGCTCACTGGGGGGGTTTGGTTCACCCCTCCACTTT. It encodes CASSSLGGFGSPLHF.

This clone is a singleton in its sample. The chain employs TRBV6-5 and TRBJ1-1; D gene uncertain. CDR3 length: 13 amino acids. Germline V gene sequence: CDR1 MNHEY, CDR2 SVGAGI. V was clipped by 6 bases and J by 1 base, with 9 bases between them. The CDR3 DNA reads TGTGCCAGCAGCCTAAACCCGAACACTGAAGCTTTCTTT. Protein sequence: CASSLNPNTEAFF.

Comment on this clone: The same CDR3 arises from other DNA sequences in this sample as well. This chain uses TRBV7-9 with TRBJ1-2; tentative D call: TRBD1 (5 bases). V dropped 1 base and J dropped 6 bases, with 6 bases sitting between them. This CDR3 is 12 amino acids long. The germline V gene has CDR1 SEHNR and CDR2 FQNEAQ (reference sequence). The CDR3 DNA sequence: TGTGCCAGCAGCTTAGGGGGGAATGGCTACACCTTC. Residues: CASSLGGNGYTF. Together with reference TRBV7-9 and TRBJ1-2, the CDR3 gives the full variable domain: DTGVSQNPRHKITKRGQNVTFRCDPISEHNRLYWYRQTLGQGPEFLTYFQNEAQLEKSRLLSDRFSAERPKGSFSTLEIQRTEQGDSAMYLCASSLGGNGYTFGSGTRLTVV.

The chain carries TRBV30 and TRBJ2-7; 9 nucleotides line up with TRBD1. Germline values: CDR1 GTSNPN, CDR2 SVGIG (reference sequence). This CDR3 is 15 amino acids long. Trimming cost V 3 bases and J 0 bases; bases outside gene matches: 6. CDR3 region: CAWRGRQGVSYEQYF. In DNA form, the CDR3 reads TGTGCCTGGAGAGGGAGACAGGGGGTCTCCTACGAGCAGTACTTC.

This clone was counted only a few times. The chain links TRBV2 to TRBJ2-2; maybe TRBD2 (6 bases). Trimming cost V 7 bases and J 6 bases, with 9 bases left between them. The CDR3 loop spans 12 amino acids. The V gene's germline CDR1 is SNHLY and CDR2 FYNNEI. CDR3 in DNA: TGTGCCAGCAATAGGGACTCCGGGGAGCTGTTTTTT. Amino acid sequence: CASNRDSGELFF.

This chain joins TRBV9 and TRBJ2-3; D unresolved. This CDR3 spans 16 amino acids. V shed 0 bases and J shed 0 bases, with 11 bases lying between them. Germline V gives CDR1 SGDLS, CDR2 YYNGEE. For the CDR3, the DNA is TGTGCCAGCAGCGTAGCGGCTCTCCTTAGCACAGATACGCAGTATTTT. The encoded protein is CASSVAALLSTDTQYF.

The chain is built from TRBV5-4 and TRBJ1-1; 7 nucleotides match TRBD1. CDR1 and CDR2 (germline): SGHNT, YYREEE (reference sequence). CDR3 length: 15 amino acids. Trimming took 0 bases from V and 0 from J; bases not matched to a gene: 2. CDR3 sequence (DNA): TGTGCCAGCAGCTTGGACAGGGGAGTGAACACTGAAGCTTTCTTT. This codes for CASSLDRGVNTEAFF.

The chain is built from TRBV7-9 and TRBJ2-7; D call uncertain. The CDR3 loop spans 14 amino acids. Trimming stripped 1 base from V and 3 bases from J, with 10 bases between. Germline CDR1 is SEHNR and CDR2 is FQNEAQ (reference sequence). The CDR3 region is CASSLGPRSYEQYF. The CDR3 bases are TGTGCCAGCAGCTTAGGTCCCAGGAGCTACGAGCAGTACTTC.

The chain recombines TRBV6-5 with TRBJ1-1, with 8 bases aligning to TRBD1. This CDR3 comprises 14 residues. V was clipped by 6 bases and J by 2 bases; unmatched bases: 5. CDR1 is MNHEY, CDR2 SVGAGI, per germline. Written as DNA, the CDR3 is TGTGCCAGCAGGCCAGGGGGCCATAACACTGAAGCTTTCTTT. Translation gives CASRPGGHNTEAFF.

This clone appeared a few times. The genes are TRBV5-1 and TRBJ2-2; D is undetermined. The V gene's germline CDR1 is SGHRS and CDR2 YFSETQ. The CDR3 loop spans 16 amino acids. Deletions cut 4 bases from V and 0 bases from J, with 13 bases between. The CDR3 loop is CASSHGRTPNTGELFF. CDR3 sequence (DNA): TGCGCCAGCAGCCATGGACGGACCCCGAACACCGGGGAGCTGTTTTTT.

V is TRBV9 and J is TRBJ2-7, with D perhaps TRBD1 or TRBD2 (5 bases each). This CDR3 has 13 amino acids. From germline, CDR1 is SGDLS and CDR2 YYNGEE. Trimming pared 0 bases from V and 5 bases from J, leaving 9 bases between. CDR3 bases: TGTGCCAGCAGCGTAGGGTTGGGGGACGAGCAGTACTTC. Translating it yields CASSVGLGDEQYF. The full variable domain, in which reference TRBV9 and TRBJ2-7 provide the parts outside the CDR3, is DSGVTQTPKHLITATGQRVTLRCSPRSGDLSVYWYQQSLDQGLQFLIQYYNGEERAKGNILERFSAQQFPDLHSELNLSSLELGDSALYFCASSVGLGDEQYFGPGTRLTVT.

Concerning this clone itself: A much larger clone differs by one base, so this may be a read error. This sample also contains other DNA sequences that code for the same CDR3. The V and J genes are TRBV9 and TRBJ1-1, with a weak D call TRBD1 (5 bases). CDR3 length equals 12 residues. CDR1 and CDR2 (germline): SGDLS, YYNGEE. The CDR3 here is CASRGRGTEAFF. DNA for the CDR3: TGTGCCAGCAGAGGGAGGGGTACTGAAGCTTTTTTT.

The rearrangement uses TRBV4-2 and TRBJ2-7, with 10 bases fitting TRBD1. Germline V gene lookup returns CDR1 LGHNA and CDR2 YNFKEQ. With 2 bases clipped from V and 3 bases from J, the junction kept 7 bases outside the gene matches. The CDR3 is made up of 16 amino acids. The CDR3 loop is CASSQTGTGAYYEQYF. CDR3 DNA: TGTGCCAGCAGCCAAACCGGGACAGGGGCGTACTACGAGCAGTACTTC.

This rearrangement joins TRBV6-6 to TRBJ1-1; 7 bases map to TRBD1. CDR3 length equals 14 residues. Germline values: CDR1 MNHNY, CDR2 SVGAGI (reference sequence). J gave up 5 bases and V 6 bases, and 9 bases lay outside the gene matches. CDR3: CASRGRDRETEAFF. DNA for the CDR3: TGTGCCAGCAGGGGGCGAGACAGGGAAACTGAAGCTTTCTTT.

The rearrangement uses TRBV2 and TRBJ2-7; D not certain. V dropped 6 bases and J dropped 6 bases, with 27 bases sitting between them. The CDR3 contains 17 residues. CDR1 SNHLY and CDR2 FYNNEI come from the germline V gene. The CDR3 DNA reads TGTGCCAGCAGGGAATTCGTCGGGCCCGGGCAAGAAAGCGAGCAGTACTTC. Amino acids: CASREFVGPGQESEQYF. The variable domain in full, completed from reference TRBV2 and TRBJ2-7, reads EPEVTQTPSHQVTQMGQEVILRCVPISNHLYFYWYRQILGQKVEFLVSFYNNEISEKSEIFDDQFSVERPDGSNFTLKIRSTKLEDSAMYFCASREFVGPGQESEQYFGPGTRLTVT.